Shown below are 2 T cell receptor beta chains from a single sample sequenced in a study of CD8 T cells in ankylosing spondylitis. A single record per CDR3 protein comes from TCRdb applying MiXCR to the 5' RACE reads. The sample shows about 250,000 distinct CDR3 sequences, roughly 8.2% of them seen only once. The sequenced material came from blood, either unsorted or a sorted T cell fraction (not recorded which). The receptors originated from a female donor with ankylosing spondylitis or in good health (not recorded which).

This clonotype was counted at least ten times. The chain joins TRBV10-3 to TRBJ1-4; maybe TRBD1 (5 bases). Trimming removed 0 bases from V and 8 bases from J, with 13 bases in between. CDR3 length: 15 residues. The germline V gene has CDR1 ENHRY and CDR2 SYGVKD. CDR3 amino acids: CAISESGAQGEKLFF. The CDR3 region has the DNA TGTGCCATCAGTGAGTCCGGGGCCCAAGGGGAAAAACTGTTTTTT.

This clonotype was seen at least ten times. J is TRBJ1-1 and V is TRBV20-1; possible D gene TRBD1, 5 bases. V gave up 0 bases and J gave up 3 bases, with 14 bases separating them. In germline, CDR1 is DFQATT, CDR2 SNEGSKA (reference sequence). The CDR3 runs 15 residues. CDR3 amino acids: CSARDLDKQDTEAFF. In nucleotides, the CDR3 is TGCAGTGCTAGAGATCTGGACAAGCAGGACACTGAAGCTTTCTTT.